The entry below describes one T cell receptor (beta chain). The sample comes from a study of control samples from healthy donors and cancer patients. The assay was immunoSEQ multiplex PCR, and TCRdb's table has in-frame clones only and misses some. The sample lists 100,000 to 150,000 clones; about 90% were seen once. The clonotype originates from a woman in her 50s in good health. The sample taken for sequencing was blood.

CDR3 DNA sequence: TGTGCCAGCAGCCCGAGCAATCAGCCCCAGCATTTT. Its translation: CASSPSNQPQHF. The J gene is TRBJ1-5, the V gene TRBV9; D is ambiguous. Germline V lookup: CDR1 SGDLS, CDR2 YYNGEE. This CDR3 is 12 amino acids long. V gave up 4 bases and J gave up 1 base, with 3 bases separating them.